This passage covers 24 T cell receptor beta chains from one sample sequenced in a study of shared clonotypes between healthy human individuals. Produced via immunoSEQ multiplex PCR; TCRdb's table is partial and in-frame only. The sample consists of 75,000 to 100,000 clones, roughly 45% of them appearing once. Sequencing used PBMCs. Every receptor here comes from a woman in her thirties or forties in good health. Some clones in this sample may be carry-over from other donors' samples.

The chain couples TRBV10-2 to TRBJ2-7; either TRBD1 or TRBD2 may supply D (5 bases each). This CDR3 is built from 16 residues. The germline V gene encodes CDR1 WSHSY and CDR2 SAAADI. Deletions cut 7 bases from V and 2 bases from J, with 21 bases between. The CDR3 nucleotides are TGCGCCAGCATGGGGCTCCGAGGGCCAATCCCCTACGAGCAGTACTTC. Its translation: CASMGLRGPIPYEQYF.

The CDR3 coding sequence is TGTGCCTCCGAAGGGACATCCTCGTACGAGCAGTACTTC. Translating it yields CASEGTSSYEQYF. The rearrangement uses TRBV30 and TRBJ2-7, with D possibly being TRBD1 (6 bases). The CDR3 extends over 13 amino acids. V was cut by 7 bases and J by 4 bases, with 17 bases left in between. In germline, CDR1 is GTSNPN, CDR2 SVGIG (reference sequence).

This clone was counted many times. The rearrangement uses TRBV27 and TRBJ2-7; TRBD1 agrees at 9 bases. This CDR3 comprises 15 residues. Germline CDR1 MNHEY, CDR2 SMNVEV (reference sequence). The V segment lost 4 bases and the J segment 11 bases; nucleotides outside the gene matches: 15. The CDR3 loop reads CASSSLSGQGRIKYF. DNA of the CDR3: TGTGCCAGCAGTTCCCTCTCCGGACAGGGGAGAATAAAGTACTTC.

Ten or more counts support this clone. This chain uses TRBV15 with TRBJ2-3; TRBD1 agrees at 7 bases. V dropped 3 bases and J dropped 2; count of bases not matched to a gene: 5. The germline gives CDR1 LNHNV, CDR2 YYDKDF (reference sequence). The CDR3 extends over 15 amino acids. In DNA form, the CDR3 reads TGTGCCACCAGCAGCCGACAGGGATCCACAGATACGCAGTATTTT. This sequence encodes CATSSRQGSTDTQYF.

The CDR3 nucleotides are TGCAGCGTCGGAAGAGGCTTCGACACTGGGCGGGAGACCCAGTACTTC. Protein product: CSVGRGFDTGRETQYF. The gene calls are TRBV29-1 and TRBJ2-5; D is unclear. This CDR3 spans 16 amino acids. Germline values: CDR1 SQVTM, CDR2 ANQGSEA. The V end lost 6 bases, the J end lost 5 bases, and 25 bases lay between the germline ends.

The rearrangement uses TRBV7-2 and TRBJ2-7, with TRBD2 matching over 7 bases. The CDR3 runs to 13 residues. The V and J ends lost 3 bases and 3 bases, in that order; junction bases with no gene match: 2. The germline V gene encodes CDR1 SGHTA and CDR2 FQGNSA. Here the CDR3 reads CASSFRGGYEQYF. The CDR3 DNA sequence: TGTGCCAGCAGCTTTCGCGGGGGCTACGAGCAGTACTTC.

This clone was counted between two and nine times. This chain connects TRBV28 to TRBJ2-7; D might be TRBD2 (5 bases). V lost 10 bases and J 4 bases, leaving 20 bases between the germline ends. The CDR3 has 14 amino acids. Germline V gene data show CDR1 as MDHEN and CDR2 as SYDVKM. The CDR3 region has the DNA TGTGCCACCTGCCGGGGTGAGATGGCGTACGAGCAGTACTTC. Its translation is CATCRGEMAYEQYF. The full variable domain, rest sourced from reference TRBV28 and TRBJ2-7, is DVKVTQSSRYLVKRTGEKVFLECVQDMDHENMFWYRQDPGLGLRLIYFSYDVKMKEKGDIPEGYSVSREKKERFSLILESASTNQTSMYLCATCRGEMAYEQYFGPGTRLTVT.

This clone was seen more than once but under ten times. This chain uses TRBV12-1 with TRBJ2-4; the D call in the table, TRBD2, was not verified against the DNA. TRBV12-1 is a pseudogene. The CDR3 is 18 amino acids. The CDR3 region has the DNA TGTGCCAGCGGTGGGCTAGCGGGGTTGGCTTTAGCCAAAAACATTCAGTACTTC. It specifies CASGGLAGLALAKNIQYF.

This chain connects TRBV7-8 to TRBJ2-7; D might be TRBD1 or TRBD2, each matching 5 bases. Germline values: CDR1 SGHVS, CDR2 FQNEAQ. V lost 1 base, J lost 6 bases, and 10 bases lay in between. The CDR3 runs to 13 residues. The CDR3 nucleotides are TGTGCCAGCAGCTTAGACAGGCGGGCCGAGCAGTACTTC. The encoded protein is CASSLDRRAEQYF.

With regard to this clone: The junction departs from germline at one end; a sequencing error may be responsible. The genes are TRBV6-1 and TRBJ2-1; D not resolved. Germline V lookup: CDR1 MNHNS, CDR2 SASEGT. There are 16 residues in the CDR3. In DNA, the CDR3 is TGTGCCATCAGTGAGTTAGGGAAAACCTCCTACAATGAGCAGTTCTTC. Translation gives CAISELGKTSYNEQFF.

The sample holds many counts of this clone. In DNA form, the CDR3 reads TGTGCCAGCAGTGACTCGAGTGGGAGGGCAGATACGCAGTATTTT. It encodes CASSDSSGRADTQYF. The chain has TRBV6-4 and TRBJ2-3; 7 bases line up with TRBD2. The CDR3 is 15 residues long. V was pared by 0 bases and J by 4 bases, with 4 bases of the junction left unmatched. Germline loops: CDR1 MRHNA, CDR2 SNTAGT.

The chain recombines TRBV19 with TRBJ1-2; 9 bases agree with TRBD1. Per germline, CDR1 LNHDA and CDR2 SQIVND (reference sequence). Unmatched junction bases numbered 6, after V lost 3 bases and J lost 4 bases. The CDR3 loop spans 15 amino acids. CDR3 nucleotides: TGTGCCAGTAGTATTGGGACAGGGAGTGGCTATGGCTACACCTTC. Translating it yields CASSIGTGSGYGYTF.

This sequence joins TRBV27 and TRBJ2-5; either TRBD1 or TRBD2 may supply D (5 bases each). The J call is in doubt because the DNA end fits TRBJ2-7 better. Germline V gives CDR1 MNHEY, CDR2 SMNVEV (reference sequence). The CDR3 extends over 15 amino acids. The DNA of the CDR3 is TGTGCCAGCAGTTTACAGGGTCTCGGGGCCTACGAGCAGTACTTC. Translating gives CASSLQGLGAYEQYF.

This clone was detected ten times or more. The rearrangement uses TRBV2 and TRBJ2-4; 9 nucleotides line up with TRBD2. V was pared by 4 bases and J by 7 bases, with 5 bases of the junction left unmatched. This CDR3 is built from 14 residues. CDR1 SNHLY and CDR2 FYNNEI come from the germline V gene. CDR3 loop: CASSVGLARNIQYF. The CDR3 region has the DNA TGTGCCAGCAGTGTAGGACTAGCGAGGAACATTCAGTACTTC.

Comment on this clone: A read error is possible here, since a much larger clone lies one base away. The chain carries TRBV14 and TRBJ1-1; 9 bases fit TRBD1. CDR1 and CDR2 (germline): SGHDN, FVKESK. The CDR3 runs 15 residues. The ends lost 1 base at V and 7 bases at J; junction bases unmatched: 7. The CDR3 region is CASSQGTGAVFEAFF. In DNA form, the CDR3 reads TGTGCCAGCAGCCAAGGGACAGGGGCAGTATTTGAAGCTTTCTTT.

The J gene is TRBJ1-5, the V gene TRBV29-1, with D unresolved. CDR3 length: 12 amino acids. Germline V gives CDR1 SQVTM, CDR2 ANQGSEA. The ends were cut back, 4 bases at V and 1 base at J, with 5 bases in the middle. The CDR3 DNA reads TGCAGCGTTGCTGGGAGCAATCAGCCCCAGCATTTT. It is translated as CSVAGSNQPQHF.

This clone occurred a few times. The chain joins TRBV5-1 to TRBJ2-7; the D is unclear. CDR3 length: 14 amino acids. Germline CDR1 reads SGHRS; CDR2 reads YFSETQ. Trimming removed 4 bases at V and 5 bases at J, with 16 bases between. The CDR3 DNA follows: TGCGCCAGCAGCCTACTACCGAACAAAGACGAGCAGTACTTC. The encoded protein is CASSLLPNKDEQYF.

The chain couples TRBV7-2 to TRBJ2-5, with D perhaps TRBD2 (5 bases). V was cut by 8 bases and J by 5 bases, with 9 bases left in between. The CDR3 runs to 11 residues. Germline values: CDR1 SGHTA, CDR2 FQGNSA. The CDR3 DNA follows: TGTGCCAGCGGGATAGCGGAGACCCAGTACTTC. Encoded protein: CASGIAETQYF.

This clone was counted a few times. CDR3 nucleotide sequence: TGTGCCAGCAGCTTAGCATTGCCAGGACCTCCCTACGAGCAGTACTTC. Translated: CASSLALPGPPYEQYF. The J gene is TRBJ2-7, the V gene TRBV7-8; the D is unclear. The CDR3 is 16 residues long. Germline CDR1 reads SGHVS; CDR2 reads FQNEAQ. The V end lost 0 bases, the J end lost 2 bases, and 14 bases lay between the germline ends.

The chain combines TRBV6-6 with TRBJ2-7; TRBD2 agrees at 7 bases. The CDR3 runs 16 residues. V shed 0 bases and J 1 base; nucleotides not matched to a gene: 6. Germline V gives CDR1 MNHNY, CDR2 SVGAGI (reference sequence). The CDR3 nucleotides read TGTGCCAGCAGTTACTCAGGTACACTAGCGTCCTACGAGCAGTACTTC. Its translation is CASSYSGTLASYEQYF.

The V and J genes are TRBV2 and TRBJ2-5; no firm D call. The germline gives CDR1 SNHLY, CDR2 FYNNEI. Trimming left V 6 bases short and J 10 bases short, with 12 bases between. CDR3 length equals 11 residues. CDR3 amino acids: CASSAMPLQYF. In DNA form, the CDR3 reads TGTGCCAGCAGCGCAATGCCCCTCCAGTACTTC.

This clone has just one count. The rearrangement links TRBV28 to TRBJ2-7; D may correspond to TRBD1 or TRBD2 (6 bases each). Trimming removed 4 bases at V and 2 bases at J, with 18 bases between. CDR1 is MDHEN, CDR2 SYDVKM, per germline. The CDR3 extends over 16 amino acids. This CDR3 reads CASSSPGEGGPYEQYF. The CDR3 DNA reads TGTGCCAGCAGTTCCCCGGGTGAAGGGGGGCCCTACGAGCAGTACTTC. Variable domain in full (rest from reference TRBV28 and TRBJ2-7): DVKVTQSSRYLVKRTGEKVFLECVQDMDHENMFWYRQDPGLGLRLIYFSYDVKMKEKGDIPEGYSVSREKKERFSLILESASTNQTSMYLCASSSPGEGGPYEQYFGPGTRLTVT.

This clone was recorded at least ten times. CDR3 residues: CASSRQGETQYF. The CDR3, as DNA: TGTGCCAGCAGCCGACAGGGAGAGACCCAGTACTTC. The genes are TRBV6-1 and TRBJ2-5; 7 bases fit TRBD1. The CDR3 is 12 amino acids. Per the germline V gene, CDR1 is MNHNS and CDR2 is SASEGT. The V and J ends lost 6 bases and 4 bases, in that order; junction bases with no gene match: 2.

As for this clone: One base away lies a much larger clone, so this may be a sequencing read error. Other DNA sequences from this sample encode an identical CDR3 as well. The chain couples TRBV30 to TRBJ2-5; D gene unclear. Looked up from germline, CDR1 is GTSNPN and CDR2 is SVGIG (reference sequence). This CDR3 has 11 amino acids. Trimming took off 3 bases at V and 5 bases at J, with 7 bases between the two ends. Here the CDR3 reads CAWSVDETQYF. CDR3 sequence (DNA): TGTGCCTGGAGCGTAGACGAGACCCAGTACTTC.